Each of the 18 T cell receptor beta chains below was sequenced from the same sample in a study of shared clonotypes between healthy human individuals. Produced via immunoSEQ multiplex PCR; TCRdb's table is partial and in-frame only. Among some 1.5 million clones, 95% to 99% were seen once, and the ten largest hold around 0.47%. The sample comprised naive CD4+ T cells sorted from blood. Subset defined: CD45RA+ positively selected. These receptors came from a man younger than 45 in good health.

In regard to this clone: Other DNA sequences in the same sample also yield this CDR3. The V gene is TRBV5-4, the J gene TRBJ2-1, with D perhaps TRBD2 (6 bases). This CDR3 contains 15 residues. V was shortened by 0 bases and J by 0 bases, with 7 bases between the two germline ends. The germline gives CDR1 SGHNT, CDR2 YYREEE (reference sequence). The CDR3 sequence is CASSLAGASYNEQFF. The CDR3 nucleotides are TGTGCCAGCAGCTTGGCGGGAGCCTCCTACAATGAGCAGTTCTTC.

The V and J genes are TRBV7-2 and TRBJ2-7; TRBD2 matches 7 bases. V gave up 5 bases and J gave up 6 bases; unmatched junction bases: 10. The CDR3 consists of 14 residues. Germline V gives CDR1 SGHTA, CDR2 FQGNSA. The CDR3 protein is CASSPLSRGGEQYF. CDR3 DNA sequence: TGTGCCAGCAGCCCCCTTTCCCGCGGGGGCGAGCAGTACTTC.

V is TRBV7-9 and J is TRBJ1-2, with TRBD1 matching over 7 bases. The CDR3 runs to 14 residues. V lost 4 bases and J lost 3; bases outside the gene matches: 5. The germline V gene has CDR1 SEHNR and CDR2 FQNEAQ (reference sequence). The CDR3 spells CASSSQGGDYGYTF. The DNA for the CDR3 is TGTGCCAGCAGCTCGCAGGGGGGAGACTATGGCTACACCTTC.

The chain is built from TRBV11-2 and TRBJ1-5; no clear D gene. Trimming took off 2 bases at V and 4 bases at J, with 9 bases between the two ends. Looked up from germline, CDR1 is SGHAT and CDR2 is FQNNGV. CDR3 length equals 14 residues. The CDR3 nucleotides are TGTGCCAGCAGCTTAAATGCAGCAAATCAGCCCCAGCATTTT. Its translation: CASSLNAANQPQHF.

The chain carries TRBV14 and TRBJ2-5; possible D gene TRBD1, 5 bases. The CDR3 has 13 residues. The ends were cut back, 4 bases at V and 3 bases at J, with 9 bases in the middle. The V gene's germline CDR1 is SGHDN and CDR2 FVKESK. The CDR3 protein is CASSPLTEETQYF. The CDR3 bases are TGTGCCAGCAGCCCTTTGACAGAAGAGACCCAGTACTTC.

The chain joins TRBV2 to TRBJ2-1; D is unclear. CDR3 size: 12 residues. The germline V gene has CDR1 SNHLY and CDR2 FYNNEI. Trimming took 8 bases from V and 0 from J, leaving 5 bases between them. The CDR3 DNA reads as TGTGCCAGCCAAAGCTCCTACAATGAGCAGTTCTTC. Translation: CASQSSYNEQFF.

CDR3: CASGLGSDRAELFF. CDR3 sequence (DNA): TGTGCTAGTGGTTTGGGGTCGGACCGGGCGGAGCTGTTTTTT. The V call is TRBV12-5, the J call TRBJ2-2; D is uncertain. The length of the CDR3 is 14 residues. Germline V lookup: CDR1 LGHNT, CDR2 FRNRAP. V was shortened by 1 base and J by 10 bases, with 13 bases between the two germline ends.

The V call is TRBV6-1, the J call TRBJ2-7, with D tentatively TRBD1 (5 bases). The CDR3 sequence is 12 residues long. Germline V gene sequence: CDR1 MNHNS, CDR2 SASEGT. The ends were cut back, 7 bases at V and 4 bases at J, with 11 bases in the middle. CDR3: CASNRDSYEQYF. CDR3 in DNA: TGTGCCAGCAACCGCGACAGTTACGAGCAGTACTTC.

The gene calls are TRBV27 and TRBJ2-5; TRBD1 or TRBD2 may be the D gene (5 bases each). The V end lost 7 bases, the J end lost 5 bases, and 17 bases lay between the germline ends. Germline CDR1 is MNHEY and CDR2 is SMNVEV (reference sequence). The CDR3 spans 14 residues. The CDR3 sequence is CASMLGMGRETQYF. In DNA form, the CDR3 reads TGTGCCAGCATGCTCGGGATGGGACGGGAGACCCAGTACTTC.

The chain is built from TRBV4-2 and TRBJ2-1; D is perhaps TRBD2 (6 bases). Trimming stripped 0 bases from V and 9 bases from J, with 18 bases between. The CDR3 sequence is 16 residues long. CDR1 LGHNA and CDR2 YNFKEQ come from the germline V gene. As DNA, the CDR3 is TGTGCCAGCAGCCAAGACAACCGGGCGGGATTTACTGAGCAGTTCTTC. This translates into CASSQDNRAGFTEQFF.

The rearrangement joins TRBV27 to TRBJ1-5; 10 positions agree with TRBD1. Germline values: CDR1 MNHEY, CDR2 SMNVEV (reference sequence). Trimming removed 8 bases from V and 4 bases from J; junction bases left unmatched: 5. The CDR3 has 14 residues. As DNA, the CDR3 is TGTGCCAGCCGCAGGACAGGGGGGAATCAGCCCCAGCATTTT. It encodes CASRRTGGNQPQHF.

The sample holds one count of this clone. The genes are TRBV7-8 and TRBJ2-7; 8 positions match TRBD1. Germline V gene sequence: CDR1 SGHVS, CDR2 FQNEAQ. Trimming cost V 2 bases and J 2 bases; bases outside gene matches: 8. The length of the CDR3 is 16 residues. The CDR3 region is CASSLTRTGPTYEQYF. CDR3 in DNA: TGTGCCAGCAGCTTAACCCGGACAGGGCCTACCTACGAGCAGTACTTC.

CDR3 sequence: CASSDSGEQYF. The DNA of the CDR3 is TGTGCCAGCAGTGACTCGGGCGAGCAGTACTTC. V is TRBV6-4 and J is TRBJ2-7, with unresolved D. CDR1 and CDR2 (germline): MRHNA, SNTAGT. The CDR3 runs 11 residues. The V end lost 0 bases, the J end lost 6 bases, and 3 bases lay between the germline ends.

The chain uses TRBV4-3 and TRBJ1-3; D is undetermined. The V gene's germline CDR1 is LGHNA and CDR2 YSLEER. V dropped 4 bases and J dropped 0 bases, with 4 bases sitting between them. The CDR3 is 13 residues long. The CDR3 DNA is TGCGCCAGCAGCCTATCCTCTGGAAACACCATATATTTT. Protein: CASSLSSGNTIYF.

This rearrangement joins TRBV21-1 to TRBJ1-2. TRBV21-1 is designated a pseudogene. This CDR3 comprises 15 residues. CDR3 coding DNA: TGTGCCAGCATGCATTCGAGTTTTCCGTACTATGGCTACACCTTC. Encoded protein: CASMHSSFPYYGYTF.

J is TRBJ1-5 and V is TRBV2; D is ambiguous. The CDR3 is made up of 11 amino acids. Germline V lookup: CDR1 SNHLY, CDR2 FYNNEI. Trimming cost V 3 bases and J 11 bases, with 8 bases left between them. CDR3 DNA sequence: TGTGCCAGCAGTGAGGCGGAGGCCCAGCATTTT. Translated: CASSEAEAQHF.

The rearrangement uses TRBV7-8 and TRBJ1-2; D is unclear. V lost 2 bases to trimming and J lost 4 bases, with 14 bases between them. The length of the CDR3 is 15 residues. Germline V CDR1 and CDR2: SGHVS, FQNEAQ. In DNA form, the CDR3 reads TGTGCCAGCAGCTTACAGGCTCAATACTTCTATGGCTACACCTTC. Residues: CASSLQAQYFYGYTF. Full variable domain (missing parts from reference TRBV7-8 and TRBJ1-2): GAGVSQSPRYKVAKRGQDVALRCDPISGHVSLFWYQQALGQGPEFLTYFQNEAQLDKSGLPSDRFFAERPEGSVSTLKIQRTQQEDSAVYLCASSLQAQYFYGYTFGSGTRLTVV.

V gene TRBV5-1 combines with J gene TRBJ2-7; no definite D call. CDR1 and CDR2 from the germline V gene are SGHRS and YFSETQ. V shed 0 bases and J shed 3 bases, with 19 bases lying between them. This CDR3 has 17 residues. The CDR3 DNA is TGCGCCAGCAGCTTGGGTGGCGGTGGTCGCTTTCACTACGAGCAGTACTTC. This sequence encodes CASSLGGGGRFHYEQYF.